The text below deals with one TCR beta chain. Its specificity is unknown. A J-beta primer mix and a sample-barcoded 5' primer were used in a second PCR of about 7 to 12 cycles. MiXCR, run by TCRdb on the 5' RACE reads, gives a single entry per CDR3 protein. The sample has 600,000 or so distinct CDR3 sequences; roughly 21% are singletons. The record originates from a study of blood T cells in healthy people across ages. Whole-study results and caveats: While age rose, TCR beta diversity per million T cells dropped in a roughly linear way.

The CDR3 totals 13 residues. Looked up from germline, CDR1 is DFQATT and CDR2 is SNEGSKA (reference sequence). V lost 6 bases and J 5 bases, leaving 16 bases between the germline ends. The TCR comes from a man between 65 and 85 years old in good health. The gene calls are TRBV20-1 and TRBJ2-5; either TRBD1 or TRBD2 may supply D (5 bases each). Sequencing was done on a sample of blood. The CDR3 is CSANTDRGETQYF. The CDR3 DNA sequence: TGCAGTGCAAACACCGACAGAGGGGAGACCCAGTACTTC.